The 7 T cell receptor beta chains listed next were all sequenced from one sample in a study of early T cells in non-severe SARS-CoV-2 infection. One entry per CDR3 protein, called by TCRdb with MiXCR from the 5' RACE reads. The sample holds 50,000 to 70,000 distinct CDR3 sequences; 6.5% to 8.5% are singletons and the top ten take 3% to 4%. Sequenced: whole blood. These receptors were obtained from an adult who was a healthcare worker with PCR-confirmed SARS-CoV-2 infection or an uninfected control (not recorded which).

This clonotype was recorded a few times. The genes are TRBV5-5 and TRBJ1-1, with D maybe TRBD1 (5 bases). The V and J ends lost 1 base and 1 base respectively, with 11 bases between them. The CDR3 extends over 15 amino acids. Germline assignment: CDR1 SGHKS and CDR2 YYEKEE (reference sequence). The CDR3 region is CASSLLRGPNTEAFF. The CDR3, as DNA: TGTGCCAGCAGCTTGTTGCGGGGACCGAACACTGAAGCTTTCTTT.

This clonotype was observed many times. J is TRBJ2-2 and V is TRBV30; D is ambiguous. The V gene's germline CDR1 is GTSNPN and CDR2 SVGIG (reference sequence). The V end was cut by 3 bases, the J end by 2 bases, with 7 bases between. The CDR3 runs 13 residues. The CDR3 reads CAWRNTNTGELFF. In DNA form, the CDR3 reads TGTGCCTGGAGGAATACCAACACCGGGGAGCTGTTTTTT.

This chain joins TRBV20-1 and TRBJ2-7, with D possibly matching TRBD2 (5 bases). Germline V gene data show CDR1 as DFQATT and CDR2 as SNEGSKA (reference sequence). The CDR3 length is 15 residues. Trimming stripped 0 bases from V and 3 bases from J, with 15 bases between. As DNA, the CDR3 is TGCAGTGCTAGAGATTCTACGACGGGATTCTACGAGCAGTACTTC. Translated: CSARDSTTGFYEQYF.

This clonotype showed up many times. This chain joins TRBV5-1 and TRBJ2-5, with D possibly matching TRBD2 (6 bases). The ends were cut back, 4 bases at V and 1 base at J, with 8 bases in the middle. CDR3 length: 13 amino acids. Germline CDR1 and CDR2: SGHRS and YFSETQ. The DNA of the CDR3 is TGCGCCAGCAGCCGGACTACCCAAGAGACCCAGTACTTC. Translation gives CASSRTTQETQYF.

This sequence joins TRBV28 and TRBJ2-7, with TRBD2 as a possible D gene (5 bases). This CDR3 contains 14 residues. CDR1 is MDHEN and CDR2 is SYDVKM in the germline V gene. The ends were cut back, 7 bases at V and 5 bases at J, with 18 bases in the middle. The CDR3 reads CASTVEGEYDEQYF. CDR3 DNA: TGTGCCAGCACCGTTGAGGGCGAGTACGACGAGCAGTACTTC.

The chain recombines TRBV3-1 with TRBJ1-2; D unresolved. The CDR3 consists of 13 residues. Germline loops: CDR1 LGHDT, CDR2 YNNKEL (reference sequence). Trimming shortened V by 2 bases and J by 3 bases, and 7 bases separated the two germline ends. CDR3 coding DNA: TGTGCCAGCAGCCAAAACGCTTACTATGGCTACACCTTC. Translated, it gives CASSQNAYYGYTF.

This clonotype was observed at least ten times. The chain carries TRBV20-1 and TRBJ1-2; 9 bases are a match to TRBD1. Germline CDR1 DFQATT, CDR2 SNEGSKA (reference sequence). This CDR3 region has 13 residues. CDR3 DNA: TGCATTCTTAGGGACAGGGCTAACTATGGCTACACCTTC. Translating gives CILRDRANYGYTF.